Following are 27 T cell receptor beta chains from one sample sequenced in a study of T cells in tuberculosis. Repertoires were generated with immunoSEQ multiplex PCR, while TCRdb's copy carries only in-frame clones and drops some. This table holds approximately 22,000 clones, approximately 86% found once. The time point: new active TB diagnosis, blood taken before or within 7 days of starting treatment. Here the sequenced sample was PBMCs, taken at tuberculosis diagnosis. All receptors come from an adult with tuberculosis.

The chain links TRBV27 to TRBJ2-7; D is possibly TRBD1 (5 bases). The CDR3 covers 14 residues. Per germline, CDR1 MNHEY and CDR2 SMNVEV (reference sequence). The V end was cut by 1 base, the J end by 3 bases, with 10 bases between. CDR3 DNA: TGTGCCAGCAGTTTATGGCAGGGTCTCTACGAGCAGTACTTC. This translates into CASSLWQGLYEQYF.

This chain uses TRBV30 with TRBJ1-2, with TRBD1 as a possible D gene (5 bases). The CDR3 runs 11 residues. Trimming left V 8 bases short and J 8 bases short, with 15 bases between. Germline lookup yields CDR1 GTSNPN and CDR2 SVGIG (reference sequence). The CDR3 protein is CALNQRGGYTF. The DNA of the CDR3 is TGTGCCCTCAACCAAAGGGGAGGCTACACCTTC.

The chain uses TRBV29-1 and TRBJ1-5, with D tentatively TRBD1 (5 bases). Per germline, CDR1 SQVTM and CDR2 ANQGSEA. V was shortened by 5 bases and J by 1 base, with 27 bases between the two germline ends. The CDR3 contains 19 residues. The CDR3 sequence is CSVKVNRDYTWRSNQPQHF. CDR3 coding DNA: TGCAGCGTTAAGGTGAACCGGGACTACACTTGGAGGAGCAATCAGCCCCAGCATTTT.

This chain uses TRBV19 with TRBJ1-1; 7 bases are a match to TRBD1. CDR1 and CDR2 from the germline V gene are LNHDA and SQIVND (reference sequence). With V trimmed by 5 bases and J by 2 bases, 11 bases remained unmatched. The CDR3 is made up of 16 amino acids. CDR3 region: CASSSPRDRVNTEAFF. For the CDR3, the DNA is TGTGCCAGTAGTTCCCCTCGGGACAGAGTAAACACTGAAGCTTTCTTT.

The CDR3 here is CASRGQGYEAFF. The DNA for the CDR3 is TGTGCCAGCAGGGGACAGGGGTACGAAGCTTTCTTT. This chain connects TRBV27 to TRBJ1-1; the match to TRBD1 covers 10 bases. Trimming at V came to 6 bases and at J to 8 bases, leaving 3 bases not matched to a gene. This CDR3 comprises 12 residues. Per germline, CDR1 MNHEY and CDR2 SMNVEV (reference sequence).

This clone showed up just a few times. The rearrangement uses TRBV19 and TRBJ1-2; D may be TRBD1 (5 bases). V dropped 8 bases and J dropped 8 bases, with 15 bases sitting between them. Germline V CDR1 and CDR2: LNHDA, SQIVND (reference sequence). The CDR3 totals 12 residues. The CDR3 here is CASLTVYAGYTF. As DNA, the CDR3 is TGTGCCAGTTTGACAGTTTATGCGGGCTACACCTTC.

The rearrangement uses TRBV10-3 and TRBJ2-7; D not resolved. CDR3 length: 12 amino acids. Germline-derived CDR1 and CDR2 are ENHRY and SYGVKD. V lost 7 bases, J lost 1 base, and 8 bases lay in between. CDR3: CAINDGSYEQYF. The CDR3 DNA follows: TGTGCCATCAATGACGGGTCCTACGAGCAGTACTTC.

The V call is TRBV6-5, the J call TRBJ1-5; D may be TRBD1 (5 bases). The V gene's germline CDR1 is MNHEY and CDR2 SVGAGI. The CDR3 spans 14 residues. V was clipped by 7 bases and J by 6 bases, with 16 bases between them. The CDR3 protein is CASTNARGGQPQHF. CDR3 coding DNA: TGTGCCAGCACCAACGCAAGGGGCGGTCAGCCCCAGCATTTT.

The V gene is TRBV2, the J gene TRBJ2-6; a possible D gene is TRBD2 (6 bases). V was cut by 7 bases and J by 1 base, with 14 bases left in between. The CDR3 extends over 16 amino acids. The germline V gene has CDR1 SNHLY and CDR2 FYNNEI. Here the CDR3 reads CASNGGAYSGANVLTF. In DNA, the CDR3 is TGTGCCAGCAATGGAGGGGCGTATTCTGGGGCCAACGTCCTGACTTTC.

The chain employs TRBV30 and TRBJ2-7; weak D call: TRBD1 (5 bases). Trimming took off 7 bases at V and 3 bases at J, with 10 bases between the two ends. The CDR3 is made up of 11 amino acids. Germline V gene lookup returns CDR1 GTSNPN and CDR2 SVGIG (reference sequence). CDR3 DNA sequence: TGTGCCTTCCTCGACAGCTACGAGCAGTACTTC. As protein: CAFLDSYEQYF.

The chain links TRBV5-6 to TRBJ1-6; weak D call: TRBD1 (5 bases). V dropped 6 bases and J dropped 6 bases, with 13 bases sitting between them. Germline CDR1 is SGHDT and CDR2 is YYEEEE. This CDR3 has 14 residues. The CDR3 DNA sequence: TGTGCCAGCACACTGGGGGGTGGTAATTCACCCCTCCACTTT. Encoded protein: CASTLGGGNSPLHF.

This chain's CDR3 is CASSDTGLAQYF. CDR3 in DNA: TGTGCCAGCAGCGATACGGGGTTGGCGCAGTATTTT. The chain couples TRBV2 to TRBJ2-3; the D gene is possibly TRBD2 (5 bases). Germline V gives CDR1 SNHLY, CDR2 FYNNEI. The CDR3 covers 12 residues. V gave up 6 bases and J gave up 10 bases, with 14 bases separating them.

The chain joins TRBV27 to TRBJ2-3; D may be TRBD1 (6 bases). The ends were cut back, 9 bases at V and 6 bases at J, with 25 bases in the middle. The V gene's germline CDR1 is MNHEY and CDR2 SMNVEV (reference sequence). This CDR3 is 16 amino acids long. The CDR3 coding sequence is TGTGCCAGGCCATCACCTCGAGGGGGAAGAGGGGATACGCAGTATTTT. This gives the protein CARPSPRGGRGDTQYF.

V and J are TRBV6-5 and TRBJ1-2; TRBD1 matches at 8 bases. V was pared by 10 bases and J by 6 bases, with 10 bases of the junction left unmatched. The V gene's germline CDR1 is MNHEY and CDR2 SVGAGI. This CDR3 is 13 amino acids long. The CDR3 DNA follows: TGTGCCAACTACGAACAGGGGGAGAATGGCTACACCTTC. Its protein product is CANYEQGENGYTF.

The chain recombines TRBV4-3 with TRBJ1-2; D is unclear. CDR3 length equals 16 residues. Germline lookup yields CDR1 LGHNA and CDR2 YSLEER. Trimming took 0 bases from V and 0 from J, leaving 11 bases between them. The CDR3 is CASSQDTGTANYGYTF. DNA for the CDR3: TGCGCCAGCAGCCAAGATACTGGCACAGCTAACTATGGCTACACCTTC.

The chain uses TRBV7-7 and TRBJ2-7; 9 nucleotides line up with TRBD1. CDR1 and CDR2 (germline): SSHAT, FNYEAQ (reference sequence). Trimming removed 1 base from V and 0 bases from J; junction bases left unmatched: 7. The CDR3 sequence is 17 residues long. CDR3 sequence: CASSLGGQGRTSYEQYF. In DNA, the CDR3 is TGTGCCAGCAGCTTAGGGGGACAGGGCAGAACCTCCTACGAGCAGTACTTC.

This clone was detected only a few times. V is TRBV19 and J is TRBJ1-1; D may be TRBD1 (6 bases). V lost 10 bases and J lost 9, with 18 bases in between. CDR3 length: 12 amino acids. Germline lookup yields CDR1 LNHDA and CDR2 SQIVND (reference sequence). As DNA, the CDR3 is TGTGCCACCCGGGACATTGCTTTTCAAGCTTTCTTT. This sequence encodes CATRDIAFQAFF.

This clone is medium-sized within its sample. The CDR3 sequence is CASSPKGTERYEQYF. CDR3 DNA: TGTGCCAGCAGCCCCAAGGGGACAGAAAGATACGAGCAGTACTTC. The chain uses TRBV5-5 and TRBJ2-7; 7 bases map to TRBD1. CDR1 and CDR2 from the germline V gene are SGHKS and YYEKEE (reference sequence). V was pared by 4 bases and J by 4 bases, with 11 bases of the junction left unmatched. This CDR3 spans 15 amino acids.

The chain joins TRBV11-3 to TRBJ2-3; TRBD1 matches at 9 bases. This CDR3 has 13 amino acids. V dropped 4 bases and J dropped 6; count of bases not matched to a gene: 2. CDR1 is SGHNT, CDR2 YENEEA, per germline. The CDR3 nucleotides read TGTGCCAGCAGCTCCGACAGGGGGGATACGCAGTATTTT. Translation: CASSSDRGDTQYF.

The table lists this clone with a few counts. The CDR3 DNA reads as TGTGCCACCAGCAGAGACCGGGAACCGTTCAGCAATCAGCCCCAGCATTTT. Its translation is CATSRDREPFSNQPQHF. This chain uses TRBV15 with TRBJ1-5; D is unresolved. The V end lost 0 bases, the J end lost 1 base, and 13 bases lay between the germline ends. Germline V gives CDR1 LNHNV, CDR2 YYDKDF (reference sequence). CDR3 size: 17 residues.

CDR3 protein: CASSFMGQNYGYTF. CDR3 DNA sequence: TGTGCCAGCAGTTTTATGGGACAGAACTATGGCTACACCTTC. The gene calls are TRBV27 and TRBJ1-2, with 7 bases identical to TRBD1. The germline V gene has CDR1 MNHEY and CDR2 SMNVEV (reference sequence). The J segment lost 2 bases and the V segment lost 3 bases, leaving 3 bases of the junction unmatched. The CDR3 covers 14 residues.

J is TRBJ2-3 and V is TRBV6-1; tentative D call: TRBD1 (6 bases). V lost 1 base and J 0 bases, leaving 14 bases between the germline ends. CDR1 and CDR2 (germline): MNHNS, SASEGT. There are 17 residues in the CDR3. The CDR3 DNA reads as TGTGCCAGCAGTGAAGAAGGTGTCGACAGGAGCACAGATACGCAGTATTTT. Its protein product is CASSEEGVDRSTDTQYF.

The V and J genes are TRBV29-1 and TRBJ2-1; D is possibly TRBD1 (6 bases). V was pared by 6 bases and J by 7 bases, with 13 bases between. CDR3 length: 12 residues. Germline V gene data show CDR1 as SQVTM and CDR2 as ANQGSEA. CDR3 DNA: TGCAGCGTATACAGGGCGGAGAATGAGCAGTTCTTC. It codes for CSVYRAENEQFF.

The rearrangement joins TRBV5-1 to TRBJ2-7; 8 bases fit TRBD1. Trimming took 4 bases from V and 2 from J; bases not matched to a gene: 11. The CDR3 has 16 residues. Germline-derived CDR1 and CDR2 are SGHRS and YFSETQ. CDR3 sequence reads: CASSGRTGWNAYEQYF. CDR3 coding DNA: TGCGCCAGCAGCGGACGGACAGGGTGGAATGCCTACGAGCAGTACTTC.

The CDR3 region has the DNA TGTGCCAGCAGTGAGAGGAGCGGTTACAATGAGCAGTTCTTC. Encoded protein: CASSERSGYNEQFF. This sequence joins TRBV2 and TRBJ2-1, with D maybe TRBD2 (5 bases). Germline-derived CDR1 and CDR2 are SNHLY and FYNNEI. Trimming removed 3 bases from V and 4 bases from J, with 10 bases in between. The CDR3 covers 14 residues.

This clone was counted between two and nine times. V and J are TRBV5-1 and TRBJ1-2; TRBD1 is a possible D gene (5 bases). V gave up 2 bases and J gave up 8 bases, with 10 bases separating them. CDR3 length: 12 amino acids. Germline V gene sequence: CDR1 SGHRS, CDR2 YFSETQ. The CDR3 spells CASSFGGDGYTF. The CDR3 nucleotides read TGCGCCAGCAGCTTTGGGGGGGACGGCTACACCTTC.

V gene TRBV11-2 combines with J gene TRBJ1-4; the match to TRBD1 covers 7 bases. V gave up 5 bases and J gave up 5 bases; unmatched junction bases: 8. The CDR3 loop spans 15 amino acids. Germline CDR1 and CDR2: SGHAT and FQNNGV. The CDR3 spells CASSITGTENEKLFF. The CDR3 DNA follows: TGTGCCAGCAGCATAACCGGGACAGAGAATGAAAAACTGTTTTTT.